These T cell receptor beta chains were read from a single sample in a study of blood T cell repertoires in COVID-19. Clones were read by immunoSEQ multiplex PCR, and TCRdb kept only the in-frame ones, dropping some. In the table there are about 200,000 clones, around 90% of which are singletons. The material sequenced was peripheral blood. The receptors originated from a man aged 45-65 years with acute or convalescent COVID-19. The CDR3 runs from the conserved cysteine through the conserved F or W. The order of the fields is V gene, J gene, CDR3 length, D gene, clone size, CDR3 protein, CDR3 DNA. The D gene is left open where the match is weak. Rows give clone size only sometimes, using once, few, many, or a class for an expanded clone.

V gene: TRBV27
J gene: TRBJ2-2
CDR3 length: 16
D gene: TRBD2
clone size: .
CDR3 protein: CASSLVAGVGPGELFF
CDR3 DNA: TGTGCCAGCAGTTTAGTAGCGGGAGTGGGACCCGGGGAGCTGTTTTTT

V gene: TRBV3-1/TRBV3-2
J gene: TRBJ2-5
CDR3 length: 13
D gene: TRBD2
clone size: .
CDR3 protein: CASSQVESGAQYF
CDR3 DNA: TGTGCCAGCAGCCAAGTCGAGAGCGGGGCCCAGTACTTC

V gene: TRBV6-5
J gene: TRBJ2-7
CDR3 length: 14
D gene: TRBD1
clone size: .
CDR3 protein: CASSYSGTGYEQYF
CDR3 DNA: TGTGCCAGCAGTTACTCAGGGACAGGCTACGAGCAGTACTTC

V gene: TRBV7-9
J gene: TRBJ2-5
CDR3 length: 15
D gene: .
clone size: .
CDR3 protein: CASSQGGLGQETQYF
CDR3 DNA: TGTGCCAGCAGCCAAGGAGGTTTAGGCCAAGAGACCCAGTACTTC

V gene: TRBV2
J gene: TRBJ1-2
CDR3 length: 14
D gene: .
clone size: .
CDR3 protein: CASRLDRPNYGYTF
CDR3 DNA: TGTGCCAGCAGACTCGACAGGCCCAACTATGGCTACACCTTC

V gene: TRBV7-9
J gene: TRBJ2-7
CDR3 length: 11
D gene: .
clone size: .
CDR3 protein: CASSAGPEQYF
CDR3 DNA: TGTGCCAGCAGCGCAGGGCCCGAGCAGTACTTC

V gene: TRBV28
J gene: TRBJ1-2
CDR3 length: 16
D gene: TRBD1
clone size: .
CDR3 protein: CASSSRDREGSYGYTF
CDR3 DNA: TGTGCCAGCAGTTCAAGGGACAGGGAGGGTTCCTATGGCTACACCTTC

V gene: TRBV19
J gene: TRBJ2-3
CDR3 length: 14
D gene: .
clone size: .
CDR3 protein: CASSMGRITDTQYF
CDR3 DNA: TGTGCCAGTAGTATGGGGCGCATCACAGATACGCAGTATTTT

V gene: TRBV7-2
J gene: TRBJ2-5
CDR3 length: 14
D gene: .
clone size: .
CDR3 protein: CASSLQASPKTQYF
CDR3 DNA: TGTGCCAGCAGCTTGCAGGCCAGCCCCAAGACCCAGTACTTC

V gene: TRBV5-1
J gene: TRBJ2-3
CDR3 length: 14
D gene: TRBD1
clone size: .
CDR3 protein: CASSLGGRADTQYF
CDR3 DNA: TGCGCCAGCAGCTTAGGGGGCCGGGCAGATACGCAGTATTTT

V gene: TRBV5-4
J gene: TRBJ2-5
CDR3 length: 13
D gene: .
clone size: once
CDR3 protein: CASSLEDKETQYF
CDR3 DNA: TGTGCCAGCAGCTTGGAGGACAAAGAGACCCAGTACTTC

V gene: TRBV27
J gene: TRBJ1-6
CDR3 length: 15
D gene: TRBD1
clone size: .
CDR3 protein: CASSSRQGGNSPLHF
CDR3 DNA: TGTGCCAGCAGTTCAAGACAGGGAGGAAATTCACCCCTCCACTTT

V gene: TRBV7-9
J gene: TRBJ2-3
CDR3 length: 13
D gene: TRBD1
clone size: .
CDR3 protein: CASSWGQTRTQYF
CDR3 DNA: TGTGCCAGCAGCTGGGGACAGACCCGGACGCAGTATTTT

V gene: TRBV19
J gene: TRBJ2-6
CDR3 length: 15
D gene: .
clone size: .
CDR3 protein: CASSRDSSGANVLTF
CDR3 DNA: TGTGCCAGTAGCCGCGACTCCTCTGGGGCCAACGTCCTGACTTTC

V gene: TRBV27
J gene: TRBJ2-2
CDR3 length: 15
D gene: .
clone size: .
CDR3 protein: CASRFMGANTGELFF
CDR3 DNA: TGTGCCAGCAGATTTATGGGGGCTAACACCGGGGAGCTGTTTTTT

V gene: TRBV10-3
J gene: TRBJ1-1
CDR3 length: 13
D gene: .
clone size: .
CDR3 protein: CASRDKGNTEAFF
CDR3 DNA: TGTGCCTCCCGGGACAAAGGGAACACTGAAGCTTTCTTT

V gene: TRBV19
J gene: TRBJ2-3
CDR3 length: 16
D gene: .
clone size: once
CDR3 protein: CASTSDGGTYTDTQYF
CDR3 DNA: TGTGCCAGTACCTCCGACGGCGGGACCTACACAGATACGCAGTATTTT

V gene: TRBV28
J gene: TRBJ2-5
CDR3 length: 16
D gene: TRBD2
clone size: once
CDR3 protein: CASSFPFSASGETQYF
CDR3 DNA: TGTGCCAGCAGTTTTCCTTTTTCTGCTAGCGGGGAGACCCAGTACTTC

V gene: TRBV18
J gene: TRBJ2-5
CDR3 length: 14
D gene: TRBD1
clone size: .
CDR3 protein: CASSIGQGRETQYF
CDR3 DNA: TGTGCCAGCTCCATAGGACAGGGTCGGGAGACCCAGTACTTC

V gene: TRBV7-8
J gene: TRBJ2-3
CDR3 length: 14
D gene: .
clone size: .
CDR3 protein: CASSLVSIGDTQYF
CDR3 DNA: TGTGCCAGCAGCTTAGTGTCGATCGGAGATACGCAGTATTTT

V gene: TRBV11-2
J gene: TRBJ1-2
CDR3 length: 14
D gene: .
clone size: .
CDR3 protein: CATRPGGQTYGYTF
CDR3 DNA: TGTGCCACCCGACCGGGGGGGCAGACCTATGGCTACACCTTC

V gene: TRBV5-1
J gene: TRBJ2-2
CDR3 length: 11
D gene: .
clone size: .
CDR3 protein: CATRGSGELFF
CDR3 DNA: TGCGCCACCCGAGGGTCCGGGGAGCTGTTTTTT

V gene: TRBV2
J gene: TRBJ2-7
CDR3 length: 19
D gene: TRBD2
clone size: .
CDR3 protein: CARESTGTSGRPGSYEQYF
CDR3 DNA: TGTGCCAGGGAATCTACCGGGACTAGCGGAAGACCGGGCTCCTACGAGCAGTACTTC

V gene: TRBV2
J gene: TRBJ1-1
CDR3 length: 16
D gene: .
clone size: .
CDR3 protein: CASDPSEPKQDTEAFF
CDR3 DNA: TGTGCCAGCGACCCGAGCGAACCGAAACAGGACACTGAAGCTTTCTTT

V gene: TRBV28
J gene: TRBJ2-7
CDR3 length: 16
D gene: .
clone size: .
CDR3 protein: CASSLWRQGMGYEQYF
CDR3 DNA: TGTGCCAGCAGTTTATGGCGGCAGGGAATGGGATACGAGCAGTACTTC

V gene: TRBV20-1
J gene: TRBJ1-1
CDR3 length: 11
D gene: .
clone size: once
CDR3 protein: CSARDSGKAFF
CDR3 DNA: TGCAGTGCTAGAGATTCGGGGAAAGCTTTCTTT